Below are 16 T cell receptor beta chains sequenced from a single sample in a study of T cell responses to AZD1222 COVID-19 vaccine (dated by TCRdb to about 2021). The protocol used for the library was the immunoSEQ multiplex PCR assay. The table was pulled from immuneACCESS by TCRdb, which kept in-frame rearrangements only. Such tables lose some clones; where checked, under half of the loss comes from unresolved V genes, and the rest has no known cause. This sample lists 100,000 to 120,000 clones; about 87% were detected once. In total, the top ten clones hold about 1.6% of the sample. Sample time point, as interpreted from the label and publication: baseline before first vaccination. Sequenced material: peripheral blood, taken on day 0 of AZD1222 vaccination. These receptors all stem from an adult in good health.

This clone has only one observation. The V gene is TRBV24-1, the J gene TRBJ2-5, with D perhaps matching TRBD1 (5 bases). The CDR3 covers 16 residues. Germline V CDR1 and CDR2: KGHDR, SFDVKD. V lost 1 base and J 1 base, leaving 12 bases between the germline ends. The CDR3 loop is CATSDFRPDSQETQYF. CDR3 DNA: TGTGCCACCAGTGATTTCCGTCCAGACAGCCAAGAGACCCAGTACTTC.

In this sample, this clone turned up a few times. The chain employs TRBV5-6 and TRBJ1-1; D gene uncertain. The CDR3 contains 14 residues. V was trimmed by 4 bases and J by 1 base, leaving 11 bases between them. The germline CDR1 and CDR2 sequences are SGHDT and YYEEEE. The CDR3 spells CASSPGWGNTEAFF. The CDR3 nucleotides read TGTGCCAGCAGCCCGGGCTGGGGGAACACTGAAGCTTTCTTT. The full variable domain, rest sourced from reference TRBV5-6 and TRBJ1-1, is DAGVTQSPTHLIKTRGQQVTLRCSPKSGHDTVSWYQQALGQGPQFIFQYYEEEERQRGNFPDRFSGHQFPNYSSELNVNALLLGDSALYLCASSPGWGNTEAFFGQGTRLTVV.

The chain is built from TRBV20-1 and TRBJ2-7, with D possibly TRBD1 on 5 matching bases. This CDR3 spans 13 amino acids. In germline, CDR1 is DFQATT, CDR2 SNEGSKA (reference sequence). V lost 3 bases and J 4 bases, leaving 13 bases between the germline ends. DNA of the CDR3: TGCAGTGCTAGTCCCCAGGGATTATACGAGCAGTACTTC. This encodes CSASPQGLYEQYF.

The chain links TRBV19 to TRBJ1-1; 8 positions agree with TRBD1. The trim removed 1 base at V and 4 bases at J, leaving 14 bases unmatched. The CDR3 is made up of 18 amino acids. Germline V gives CDR1 LNHDA, CDR2 SQIVND (reference sequence). CDR3 sequence (DNA): TGTGCCAGTAGTATAGCATTCAGGACAGGGAATTTGATCACTGAAGCTTTCTTT. It yields the protein CASSIAFRTGNLITEAFF.

This clone was detected only a few times. V usage is TRBV30 and J usage is TRBJ1-1, with no clear D. The CDR3 has 11 residues. V was pared by 8 bases and J by 8 bases, with 15 bases between. Per the germline V gene, CDR1 is GTSNPN and CDR2 is SVGIG (reference sequence). The CDR3 loop is CAAKTEREAFF. The CDR3 DNA sequence: TGTGCCGCGAAAACCGAGAGGGAAGCTTTCTTT.

V gene TRBV7-9 combines with J gene TRBJ1-2, with TRBD1 as a possible D gene (6 bases). CDR1 is SEHNR and CDR2 is FQNEAQ in the germline V gene (reference sequence). The V end lost 7 bases, the J end lost 4 bases, and 13 bases lay between the germline ends. CDR3 length equals 13 residues. In DNA form, the CDR3 reads TGTGCCAGCATGCCGGGGGCGATCTATGGCTACACCTTC. Its translation: CASMPGAIYGYTF.

This clone has a single count. The chain employs TRBV5-1 and TRBJ2-7; tentative D call: TRBD1 (6 bases). The V gene's germline CDR1 is SGHRS and CDR2 YFSETQ. This CDR3 has 15 amino acids. V lost 0 bases, J lost 2 bases, and 12 bases lay in between. The CDR3 loop is CASSLERTATYEQYF. The CDR3 DNA reads as TGCGCCAGCAGCTTGGAGCGGACAGCTACCTACGAGCAGTACTTC.

This rearrangement joins TRBV5-1 to TRBJ2-7; D possibly corresponds to TRBD2 (7 bases). V was pared by 4 bases and J by 3 bases, with 14 bases between. Germline loops: CDR1 SGHRS, CDR2 YFSETQ. The CDR3 length is 14 residues. The CDR3 region has the DNA TGCGCCAGCAGCCCGGGCGGGGGACACTACGAGCAGTACTTC. Translated, it gives CASSPGGGHYEQYF. Supplemented by reference TRBV5-1 and TRBJ2-7, the full variable domain reads KAGVTQTPRYLIKTRGQQVTLSCSPISGHRSVSWYQQTPGQGLQFLFEYFSETQRNKGNFPGRFSGRQFSNSRSEMNVSTLELGDSALYLCASSPGGGHYEQYFGPGTRLTVT.

V and J are TRBV19 and TRBJ1-2; TRBD1 matches at 9 bases. Germline CDR1 is LNHDA and CDR2 is SQIVND (reference sequence). This CDR3 has 14 amino acids. After removal of 5 bases from V and 8 bases from J, the junction contained 9 bases not matched to a gene. The DNA for the CDR3 is TGTGCCAGTAGTGTAACCGGGACAGGGAACGGCTACACCTTC. As protein: CASSVTGTGNGYTF.

This chain uses TRBV15 with TRBJ1-5; the D gene is possibly TRBD1 (5 bases). This CDR3 spans 14 amino acids. V lost 2 bases and J 7 bases, leaving 12 bases between the germline ends. CDR1 LNHNV and CDR2 YYDKDF come from the germline V gene (reference sequence). The DNA of the CDR3 is TGTGCCACCAGCAGAACCGGGACGGAACAGCCCCAGCATTTT. As protein: CATSRTGTEQPQHF.

This clone occurred once. This chain connects TRBV27 to TRBJ2-1, with 10 bases lining up with TRBD2. CDR3 length equals 14 residues. The J segment lost 3 bases and the V segment lost 5 bases, leaving 1 base of the junction unmatched. Germline-derived CDR1 and CDR2 are MNHEY and SMNVEV (reference sequence). The CDR3 nucleotides read TGTGCCAGCAGTATAGCGGGGGGCTACAATGAGCAGTTCTTC. Its translation is CASSIAGGYNEQFF.

The V gene is TRBV7-2, the J gene TRBJ1-1, with 7 bases lining up with TRBD1. After removal of 1 base from V and 4 bases from J, the junction contained 6 bases not matched to a gene. Per germline, CDR1 SGHTA and CDR2 FQGNSA. This CDR3 contains 15 residues. The DNA for the CDR3 is TGTGCCAGCAGCTTAGAGGGCAGGGGGGGCACTGAAGCTTTCTTT. The encoded protein is CASSLEGRGGTEAFF.

The chain is built from TRBV5-6 and TRBJ1-6; D perhaps matches TRBD1 (5 bases). V lost 0 bases and J lost 5, with 6 bases in between. Germline V gene sequence: CDR1 SGHDT, CDR2 YYEEEE. CDR3 size: 14 residues. DNA for the CDR3: TGTGCCAGCAGCTTGGGACAGAATAATTCACCCCTCCACTTT. Protein product: CASSLGQNNSPLHF.

The V and J genes are TRBV28 and TRBJ2-1; 15 bases fit TRBD2. CDR3 length: 15 residues. J gave up 8 bases and V 6 bases, and 5 bases lay outside the gene matches. From germline, CDR1 is MDHEN and CDR2 SYDVKM. The CDR3 DNA reads TGTGCCAGCAGCCGGACTAGCGGGAGGGGTGATGAGCAGTTCTTC. Translated: CASSRTSGRGDEQFF.

The chain combines TRBV14 with TRBJ2-6; 11 nucleotides match TRBD1. The CDR3 has 18 amino acids. Unmatched junction bases numbered 8, after V lost 5 bases and J lost 2 bases. The germline V gene encodes CDR1 SGHDN and CDR2 FVKESK. CDR3 DNA sequence: TGTGCCAGCAGCAGGACAGGGGGCAGGCTGCCTGGGGCCAACGTCCTGACTTTC. Translating it yields CASSRTGGRLPGANVLTF.

A remark on this clone: The sample holds other DNA sequences that translate to the same CDR3. The rearrangement uses TRBV18 and TRBJ1-1; no reliable D call. This CDR3 has 13 residues. Germline CDR1 and CDR2: KGHSH and LQKENI. Deletions cut 6 bases from V and 1 base from J, with 9 bases between. CDR3 protein: CASSGDRNTEAFF. The DNA for the CDR3 is TGTGCCAGCTCGGGCGATAGGAACACTGAAGCTTTCTTT.